The 22 T cell receptor beta chains in this list originate from one sample, sequenced in a study of Graves' ophthalmopathy and Graves' hyperthyroidism. Researchers took RNA transcripts and amplified TCR beta CDR3 regions from them. Second-round multiplex PCR came after first-round RT-PCR with HTBI primers. TCRdb itself ran the multiplex PCR reads through MiXCR, one entry per CDR3 protein. Altogether around 170,000 distinct CDR3 sequences are present, less than 45% being singletons, with the ten largest covering approximately 6.3%. Sequenced input: peripheral blood. Receptor source: a middle-aged woman with Graves' ophthalmopathy.

This clonotype was observed at least ten times. The chain carries TRBV3-1 and TRBJ2-2; a possible D gene is TRBD1 (6 bases). V lost 4 bases, J lost 1 base, and 10 bases lay in between. The germline CDR1 and CDR2 sequences are LGHDT and YNNKEL (reference sequence). CDR3 length: 15 amino acids. The CDR3 DNA reads TGTGCCAGCAGCCTTAAACAGGGGAACACCGGGGAGCTGTTTTTT. Protein product: CASSLKQGNTGELFF.

Many counts were recorded for this clonotype. The chain carries TRBV2 and TRBJ1-1; D is unresolved. The CDR3 loop spans 14 amino acids. Trimming took 4 bases from V and 1 from J, leaving 10 bases between them. From germline, CDR1 is SNHLY and CDR2 FYNNEI. CDR3 bases: TGTGCCAGCAGTGTGAGTGTACAGAACACTGAAGCTTTCTTT. Translating it yields CASSVSVQNTEAFF. Complete variable domain (other parts from reference TRBV2 and TRBJ1-1): EPEVTQTPSHQVTQMGQEVILRCVPISNHLYFYWYRQILGQKVEFLVSFYNNEISEKSEIFDDQFSVERPDGSNFTLKIRSTKLEDSAMYFCASSVSVQNTEAFFGQGTRLTVV.

There are many counts of this clonotype. The chain joins TRBV28 to TRBJ1-3, with a weak D call TRBD1 (5 bases). V was shortened by 6 bases and J by 4 bases, with 16 bases between the two germline ends. In germline, CDR1 is MDHEN, CDR2 SYDVKM. The CDR3 sequence is 15 residues long. CDR3 amino acids: CASSGARVAGNTIYF. The CDR3 region has the DNA TGTGCCAGCAGCGGGGCCCGGGTTGCGGGAAACACCATATATTTT.

The J gene is TRBJ2-2, the V gene TRBV12-3 or TRBV12-4, with D perhaps TRBD2 (6 bases). The CDR3 sequence is 16 residues long. The V end was cut by 3 bases, the J end by 2 bases, with 13 bases between. Here the CDR3 DNA reads TGTGCCAGCAGTTTCCGCGGGGTCGGTAACACCGGGGAGCTGTTTTTT. Amino acid sequence: CASSFRGVGNTGELFF.

The genes are TRBV6-2 or TRBV6-3 and TRBJ2-7; D gene uncertain. This CDR3 has 12 residues. Per germline, CDR1 MNHEY and CDR2 SVGEGT. Trimming removed 4 bases at V and 4 bases at J, with 8 bases between. The chain's CDR3 is CASSFHVYEQYF. In DNA, the CDR3 is TGTGCCAGCAGTTTCCACGTTTACGAGCAGTACTTC.

This clonotype was counted ten times or more. The rearrangement uses TRBV28 and TRBJ2-7; D not resolved. This CDR3 contains 14 residues. In germline, CDR1 is MDHEN, CDR2 SYDVKM. V lost 1 base and J 2 bases, leaving 9 bases between the germline ends. CDR3 amino acids: CASSLSQPPYEQYF. CDR3 sequence (DNA): TGTGCCAGCAGTTTATCGCAGCCACCCTACGAGCAGTACTTC.

This clonotype showed up many times. The rearrangement joins TRBV12-3 or TRBV12-4 to TRBJ2-7, with D possibly being TRBD1 (5 bases). V was trimmed by 2 bases and J by 4 bases, leaving 9 bases between them. CDR3 size: 13 residues. The chain's CDR3 is CASSLWGRYEQYF. Here the CDR3 DNA reads TGTGCCAGCAGTTTATGGGGCAGGTACGAGCAGTACTTC.

This clonotype has at least ten counts. The chain employs TRBV2 and TRBJ2-7; D not certain. The CDR3 length is 14 residues. Germline lookup yields CDR1 SNHLY and CDR2 FYNNEI. Deletions cut 6 bases from V and 0 bases from J, with 12 bases between. The CDR3 region has the DNA TGTGCCAGCAGGAGGACGGAGACCTCCTACGAGCAGTACTTC. Amino acid sequence: CASRRTETSYEQYF.

V gene TRBV15 combines with J gene TRBJ1-4; D gene unclear. V was shortened by 2 bases and J by 0 bases, with 7 bases between the two germline ends. The CDR3 consists of 15 residues. Per germline, CDR1 LNHNV and CDR2 YYDKDF (reference sequence). This chain's CDR3 is CATSRRLTTNEKLFF. The CDR3 DNA reads as TGTGCCACCAGCAGAAGACTAACAACTAATGAAAAACTGTTTTTT. Using reference TRBV15 and TRBJ1-4 for the parts outside the CDR3, the full variable domain is DAMVIQNPRYQVTQFGKPVTLSCSQTLNHNVMYWYQQKSSQAPKLLFHYYDKDFNNEADTPDNFQSRRPNTSFCFLDIRSPGLGDTAMYLCATSRRLTTNEKLFFGSGTQLSVL.

A word on this clonotype: One junction end disagrees with the germline gene, perhaps due to a read error. The chain combines TRBV6-1 with TRBJ1-5; TRBD1 aligns across 7 bases. Looked up from germline, CDR1 is MNHNS and CDR2 is SASEGT. The CDR3 extends over 14 amino acids. The CDR3, as DNA: TGTGCCAGCAGGGAAGGACAGGGCAATCAGCCCCAGCATTTT. This sequence encodes CASREGQGNQPQHF.

This clonotype occurred a few times. A much bigger clone sits one base away, suggesting this may be a read error. The genes are TRBV3-1 and TRBJ2-7; TRBD1 is a possible D gene (5 bases). The CDR3 sequence is 15 residues long. CDR1 and CDR2 (germline): LGHDT, YNNKEL (reference sequence). The CDR3 coding sequence is TGTGCCAACAGCCAAGAAGGGGATAGGTCCTACGAGCAGTACTTC. It codes for CANSQEGDRSYEQYF.

This clonotype has ten or more counts. The chain links TRBV7-2 to TRBJ2-7; tentatively, D is TRBD2 (5 bases). With 5 bases removed from V and 9 bases from J, the gap between germline ends came to 17 bases. The CDR3 contains 13 residues. The germline V gene has CDR1 SGHTA and CDR2 FQGNSA. DNA for the CDR3: TGTGCCAGCAGCCTTAGCGTCTCCCGAGGGCAGTACTTC. Its protein is CASSLSVSRGQYF.

This clonotype was seen ten or more times. The chain uses TRBV30 and TRBJ1-3; D unclear. Trimming removed 4 bases from V and 4 bases from J, with 11 bases in between. The CDR3 loop spans 13 amino acids. CDR1 and CDR2 from the germline V gene are GTSNPN and SVGIG (reference sequence). Written as DNA, the CDR3 is TGTGCCTGGAACCCGGGATCAGGAAACACCATATATTTT. It translates to CAWNPGSGNTIYF. Combining the CDR3 with reference TRBV30 and TRBJ1-3 gives the whole variable domain SQTIHQWPATLVQPVGSPLSLECTVEGTSNPNLYWYRQAAGRGLQLLFYSVGIGQISSEVPQNLSASRPQDRQFILSSKKLLLSDSGFYLCAWNPGSGNTIYFGEGSWLTVV.

The gene calls are TRBV24-1 and TRBJ2-2; 10 nucleotides match TRBD1. CDR3 length equals 16 residues. Germline CDR1 reads KGHDR; CDR2 reads SFDVKD. J lost 3 bases, V lost 0 bases, and 0 bases had no gene match. Here the CDR3 DNA reads TGTGCCACCAGTGATTTGGGACAGGGGGACACCGGGGAGCTGTTTTTT. Translation: CATSDLGQGDTGELFF.

The rearrangement links TRBV28 to TRBJ2-7; 9 bases line up with TRBD1. Germline V lookup: CDR1 MDHEN, CDR2 SYDVKM. After removal of 4 bases from V and 1 base from J, the junction contained 17 bases not matched to a gene. The length of the CDR3 is 19 residues. CDR3 residues: CASSSDGTGKARGSYEQYF. The CDR3 bases are TGTGCCAGCAGTTCAGATGGGACAGGGAAGGCGCGGGGTTCCTACGAGCAGTACTTC.

This clonotype came up many times. This rearrangement joins TRBV13 to TRBJ1-2; the match to TRBD1 covers 8 bases. This CDR3 region has 12 residues. With V trimmed by 4 bases and J by 7 bases, 2 bases remained unmatched. CDR1 PRHDT and CDR2 FYEKMQ come from the germline V gene (reference sequence). The CDR3 protein is CASSWTGTGYTF. CDR3 bases: TGTGCCAGCAGCTGGACAGGGACTGGCTACACCTTC. Drawing the rest from reference TRBV13 and TRBJ1-2, the complete variable domain is AAGVIQSPRHLIKEKRETATLKCYPIPRHDTVYWYQQGPGQDPQFLISFYEKMQSDKGSIPDRFSAQQFSDYHSELNMSSLELGDSALYFCASSWTGTGYTFGSGTRLTVV.

The V and J genes are TRBV12-3 or TRBV12-4 and TRBJ2-2; D is undetermined. This CDR3 has 16 amino acids. The V end lost 2 bases, the J end lost 5 bases, and 15 bases lay between the germline ends. In DNA form, the CDR3 reads TGTGCCAGCAGTTTAACGGGTTACTCTATTACCGGGGAGCTGTTTTTT. Protein product: CASSLTGYSITGELFF.

The J gene is TRBJ1-2, the V gene TRBV25-1; D ambiguous. With 3 bases removed from V and 6 bases from J, the gap between germline ends came to 14 bases. The CDR3 is 14 amino acids. CDR1 is MGHDK, CDR2 SYGVNS, per germline. The chain's CDR3 is CASSEPGPTDGYTF. CDR3 in DNA: TGTGCCAGCAGTGAGCCAGGCCCCACGGATGGCTACACCTTC.

The chain is built from TRBV12-3 or TRBV12-4 and TRBJ2-7, with a possible D match to TRBD2 (6 bases). Deletions cut 2 bases from V and 0 bases from J, with 11 bases between. The CDR3 has 15 residues. Here the CDR3 reads CASSLTQAGSYEQYF. The CDR3 nucleotides are TGTGCCAGCAGTTTAACACAAGCGGGCTCCTACGAGCAGTACTTC.

This clonotype was recorded many times. In DNA, the CDR3 is TGTGCCAGCAGTACCGGGACAGGGGGCAAGAGGTTCTTT. Its protein product is CASSTGTGGKRFF. V and J are TRBV28 and TRBJ1-1; TRBD1 aligns across 12 bases. Losses at the gene ends were 5 bases for V and 14 bases for J; bases not matched to a gene: 9. Germline V gene data show CDR1 as MDHEN and CDR2 as SYDVKM. The CDR3 has 13 amino acids. The entire variable domain, with the rest obtained from reference TRBV28 and TRBJ1-1, is as follows: DVKVTQSSRYLVKRTGEKVFLECVQDMDHENMFWYRQDPGLGLRLIYFSYDVKMKEKGDIPEGYSVSREKKERFSLILESASTNQTSMYLCASSTGTGGKRFFGQGTRLTVV.

V usage is TRBV12-3 or TRBV12-4 and J usage is TRBJ2-2; D unresolved. This CDR3 has 12 residues. Trimming pared 6 bases from V and 3 bases from J, leaving 5 bases between. This CDR3 is CASRLYTGELFF. The CDR3 nucleotides read TGTGCCAGCAGGCTCTACACCGGGGAGCTGTTTTTT.

The genes are TRBV10-3 and TRBJ2-7, with D uncertain. This CDR3 has 13 amino acids. Trimming shortened V by 0 bases and J by 6 bases, and 9 bases separated the two germline ends. Germline V gene lookup returns CDR1 ENHRY and CDR2 SYGVKD. CDR3 in DNA: TGTGCCATCAGTGAGTCAGTGGTTTCCGAGCAGTACTTC. Protein sequence: CAISESVVSEQYF.